This is a list of T cell receptor beta chains from one sample in a study of cytomegalovirus exposure and HLA in healthy donors. Measured with immunoSEQ multiplex PCR; TCRdb has only the in-frame clones, and not every one. The top ten hold approximately 2.9% of the sample, which has about 92,000 clones, just under 70% seen once. Source material: PBMCs. These receptors came from a man aged 45-65 years in good health and CMV-seronegative. The CDR3 runs from the conserved cysteine through the conserved F or W. D genes are given only for firm matches. Size is omitted from some rows. Given values are once, few, many or a class for expanded clones.

clone_size j_call v_call d_call cdr3_nt cdr3_aa
few TRBJ1-4 TRBV25-1 TRBD1 TGTGCCAGCAGCCCGGGACAGGGGTACGAAAAACTGTTTTTT CASSPGQGYEKLFF
NA TRBJ2-1 TRBV5-6 TRBD1 TGTGCCAGCAGCGTCCCCCCGGGACAGGGGTTCAATGAGCAGTTCTTC CASSVPPGQGFNEQFF
NA TRBJ2-2 TRBV11-1 NA TGTGCCAGCAGCGTACTACAGGGTACCGGGGAGCTGTTTTTT CASSVLQGTGELFF
NA TRBJ1-1 TRBV5-4 NA TGTGCCAGCAGCTTGGCTGGGGCACTGAACACTGAAGCTTTCTTT CASSLAGALNTEAFF
NA TRBJ2-5 TRBV5-1 NA TGCGCCAGCAGGTCAGGAAAGGTAGGAGAGACCCAGTACTTC CASRSGKVGETQYF
NA TRBJ2-7 TRBV5-1 TRBD1 TGCGCCAGCAGCCCCCGGACAGGGGCTGAGGAGCAGTACTTC CASSPRTGAEEQYF
few TRBJ1-4 TRBV5-5 NA TGTGCCAGTTGGCGGGGGAGCGCTAATGAAAAACTGTTTTTT CASWRGSANEKLFF
NA TRBJ2-1 TRBV27 TRBD1 TGTGCCAGCAGTCGGACAGGTTACAATGAGCAGTTCTTC CASSRTGYNEQFF
NA TRBJ2-5 TRBV7-8 NA TGTGCCACCTCGAGGGAGACCCAGTACTTC CATSRETQYF
NA TRBJ2-7 TRBV28 TRBD2 TGTGCCAGCAGCGGGGTTACTAGCGGTAATTACGAGCAGTACTTC CASSGVTSGNYEQYF
NA TRBJ2-3 TRBV7-9 TRBD2 TGTGCCAGCAGCTTAGGACTAGCGGGAGGGTTTTCAGCAGATACGCAGTATTTT CASSLGLAGGFSADTQYF
few TRBJ1-1 TRBV6-5 NA TGTGCCAGCAGTTACTTCTCGGGAGAGACTAAAGCTTTCTTT CASSYFSGETKAFF
few TRBJ2-5 TRBV5-1 TRBD1 TGCGCCAGCAGCTTGGCCGCAGGGGGCCTCCAAGAGACCCAGTACTTC CASSLAAGGLQETQYF
NA TRBJ1-2 TRBV5-4 NA TGTGCCAGCAGCTTGGAAGCCTATGGCTACACCTTC CASSLEAYGYTF
NA TRBJ1-1 TRBV6-4 NA TGTGCCAGGTTGACGGGGTCGAGCACTGAAGCTTTCTTT CARLTGSSTEAFF
NA TRBJ2-7 TRBV28 TRBD1 TGTGCCAGCAGTTTAAGACAGGGGATACCCTACGAGCAGTACTTC CASSLRQGIPYEQYF
NA TRBJ2-7 TRBV7-2 NA TGTGCCAGCAGCTTAGCGGCCTCCTCAGGTACCTACGAGCAGTACTTC CASSLAASSGTYEQYF
few TRBJ1-2 TRBV6-5 TRBD1 TGTGCCAGCGGGACAGCAAACTATGGCTACACCTTC CASGTANYGYTF
NA TRBJ1-2 TRBV4-2 TRBD1 TGTGCCAGCAGCCAAGAACCCGACCGCAGGGGGCGCGGGCATGGCTACACCTTC CASSQEPDRRGRGHGYTF
NA TRBJ2-6 TRBV5-1 NA TGCGCCAGCAGCTCGACAGCTGGGGCCAACGTCCTGACTTTC CASSSTAGANVLTF
NA TRBJ1-5 TRBV28 TRBD1 TGTGCCAGCAGTTACCACCTGTCCAGGGGGCGCATGGATCAGCCCCAGCATTTT CASSYHLSRGRMDQPQHF
few TRBJ2-6 TRBV14 NA TGTGCCAGCAGCCAAGTGCTAGGGGACTCTGGGGCCAACGTCCTGACTTTC CASSQVLGDSGANVLTF
few TRBJ2-2 TRBV7-3 NA TGTGCCAGCAGCCCAGAGGGGGGGGGAAACACCGGGGAGCTGTTTTTT CASSPEGGGNTGELFF
NA TRBJ1-2 TRBV5-4 TRBD1 TGTGCCAGCAGCGATGCCAGGACAGGGGCTAACTATGGCTACACCTTC CASSDARTGANYGYTF
NA TRBJ2-3 TRBV7-8 NA TGTGCCAGCAGCTTAGGGGCCGGAACAGGGAGCACAGATACGCAGTATTTT CASSLGAGTGSTDTQYF
NA TRBJ1-6 TRBV5-6 NA TGTGCCAGCAGCTTGAACCTCTTAGATTCACCCCTCCACTTT CASSLNLLDSPLHF
NA TRBJ1-4 TRBV4-1 TRBD1 TGCGCCAGCAGCCAAGATGACAGGGGGGATAAAAAACTGTTTTTT CASSQDDRGDKKLFF
few TRBJ1-2 TRBV30 NA TGTGCCTGGAAGGCCCCCAGGAACAACTATGGCTACACCTTC CAWKAPRNNYGYTF
NA TRBJ2-1 TRBV9 TRBD2 TGTGCCAGCAGCGTAGGTGGTAGCGGGACCTACAATGAGCAGTTCTTC CASSVGGSGTYNEQFF
NA TRBJ2-5 TRBV19 NA TGTGCCAGTAGTATTTTCGGGAGTCTGGGGGAGACCCAGTACTTC CASSIFGSLGETQYF
NA TRBJ2-2 TRBV5-1 TRBD2 TGCGCCAGCAGCTTGCAATTCGAGCGGGAGTTGAGCGGGGAGCTGTTTTTT CASSLQFERELSGELFF
NA TRBJ1-2 TRBV28 NA TGTGCCAGCAGTCCGACCGTCAGGGGATGGGATGGCTACACCTTC CASSPTVRGWDGYTF
few TRBJ2-7 TRBV7-2 TRBD2 TGTGCCAGCAGCTCTAGGGCTAGCGGGGCTTACGAGCAGTACTTC CASSSRASGAYEQYF
NA TRBJ2-2 TRBV7-3 NA TGTGCCAGCAGCTCATCTGGGGGCCAAACCGGGGAGCTGTTTTTT CASSSSGGQTGELFF
NA TRBJ1-2 TRBV27 NA TGTGCCAGCAGCCCCCACGGGAGGGGGGAAGTGACTGGCTACACCTTC CASSPHGRGEVTGYTF
NA TRBJ2-1 TRBV30 TRBD1 TGTGCCTGGAGTTTGCCCGATCGACAGGGAAATGAGCAGTTCTTC CAWSLPDRQGNEQFF
few TRBJ1-4 TRBV29-1 NA TGCAGCGTTTCGTATGTTCGGGAAAAACTGTTTTTT CSVSYVREKLFF
NA TRBJ1-2 TRBV5-1 TRBD1 TGCGCCAGCAGACAAGGGACAGGGGTAGGCTATGGCTACACCTTC CASRQGTGVGYGYTF
NA TRBJ1-1 TRBV18 NA TGTGCCAGCTCACCACCCGGGTTGGGGGCCCCTGAAGCTTTCTTT CASSPPGLGAPEAFF
NA TRBJ2-1 TRBV4-1 NA TGCGCCAGCAGCCAACCTCAATACACAGCTCTCAATGAGCAGTTCTTC CASSQPQYTALNEQFF
NA TRBJ2-3 TRBV5-1 NA TGCGCCAGCAGCAGCGCAGATACGCAGTATTTT CASSSADTQYF
NA TRBJ2-3 TRBV2 TRBD2 TGTGCCAGCAGTGAGGGACTAGCCACAGATACGCAGTATTTT CASSEGLATDTQYF
NA TRBJ2-3 TRBV4-3 TRBD2 TGCGCCAGCAGCCAAGAAGGGGGGACTAGCGGCCCTCGGGATACGCAGTATTTT CASSQEGGTSGPRDTQYF
NA TRBJ2-3 TRBV7-2 NA TGTGCCAGCAGCTCCCGAGGTAGCGGCACAGATACGCAGTATTTT CASSSRGSGTDTQYF
NA TRBJ1-3 TRBV13 TRBD1 TGTGCCAGCAGCGGTGGGACAGGGCGTGGAAACACCATATATTTT CASSGGTGRGNTIYF
NA TRBJ2-7 TRBV4-3 NA TGCGCCAGCAGCCAAAATGAGCGGGTGGGGGAGCAGTACTTC CASSQNERVGEQYF
NA TRBJ2-7 TRBV28 TRBD1 TGTGCCAGCAGTTTGACAGGGCGCAACTACGAGCAGTACTTC CASSLTGRNYEQYF
NA TRBJ1-2 TRBV6-1 TRBD1 TGTGCCAGCACTCCGACAGGGAACTATGGCTACACCTTC CASTPTGNYGYTF
NA TRBJ1-6 TRBV14 NA TGTGCCAGCAGCCAACTCACCTACTATAATTCACCCCTCCACTTT CASSQLTYYNSPLHF
NA TRBJ1-2 TRBV4-3 NA TGCGCCAGCAGCCAAGTGGCGGGAGATGGCTACACCTTC CASSQVAGDGYTF
NA TRBJ1-1 TRBV29-1 NA TGCAGCGTTTCGTCTAGGGGATTAGCTTTCTTT CSVSSRGLAFF
NA TRBJ2-2 TRBV9 TRBD2 TGTGCCAGCAGCGCCCGACGGGGACTAGCGGGGGGGCGTCAGACCGGGGAGCTGTTTTTT CASSARRGLAGGRQTGELFF
few TRBJ1-1 TRBV2 NA TGTGCCAGCAGTGTCCAGGCATACACTGAAGCTTTCTTT CASSVQAYTEAFF
few TRBJ1-2 TRBV29-1 NA TGCAGCGTTGGACATCTCGCTAACTATGGCTACACCTTC CSVGHLANYGYTF